This T cell receptor beta chain was captured in a study of a mutant IDH1 vaccine in newly diagnosed glioma. For the study at large: Patients began vaccination 4-6 weeks after radiotherapy alone, or with temozolomide cycles. Patients previously underwent radiotherapy, temozolomide, or both, and most underwent both.

Trimming took 2 bases from V and 5 from J; bases not matched to a gene: 6. Germline assignment: CDR1 MRHNA and CDR2 SNTAGT. This CDR3 contains 15 residues. Turning to this clone: Its target is unknown.

Generated by immunoSEQ multiplex PCR, the TCRdb table keeps only in-frame clones and is missing some. The table records tens of thousands of clones, roughly 76% of them present only once. Time point here: week 35, safety follow-up. Each dose of the vaccine consisted of 300 ug of mutant IDH1 20-mer peptide, with topical imiquimod. This TCR derives from a man aged 40-55 years with glioma. Sequenced material: PBMCs, taken from a glioma patient whose treatment included an IDH1 peptide vaccine. The chain links TRBV6-4 to TRBJ2-3, with 8 bases matching TRBD1. CDR3 loop: CASSDNQGAGDTQYF. CDR3 nucleotides: TGTGCCAGCAGTGACAACCAGGGGGCCGGAGATACGCAGTATTTT.